The present T cell receptor (beta chain) was sequenced within a study of blood T cell repertoires in COVID-19. Turning to the study itself: Acute and convalescent COVID-19 samples came from the United States, Italy and Spain. T cells, B-cell-depleted T cells, or PBMCs provided the cDNA or gDNA that served as material.

Some clones are missing from TCRdb's copy, which holds only in-frame ones; the method was immunoSEQ multiplex PCR. The table shows about 410,000 clones, with roughly 90% occurring only once. Only a few counts were recorded for this clone. Germline V gene data show CDR1 as SGDLS and CDR2 as YYNGEE. The V end was cut by 0 bases, the J end by 8 bases, with 23 bases between. This CDR3 has 17 residues. V gene TRBV9 combines with J gene TRBJ1-2; no firm D call. The sequenced sample consisted of peripheral blood. The receptor's source is a woman aged 40 to 50 with COVID-19, enrolled during active disease. The CDR3 DNA reads TGTGCCAGCAGCGTAGACCCTAACGGCGGGTCTATGAAAGGCTACACCTTC. This codes for CASSVDPNGGSMKGYTF.